Each of the 29 T cell receptor beta chains below was sequenced from the same sample in a study of response to subunit inactivated influenza vaccine. TCRdb independently ran MiXCR on the RT-PCR reads; one entry per CDR3 protein. The sample contains some 540,000 distinct CDR3 sequences, 20% to 25% of which appear only once. These data were also reused for a study on T cells expressing NK-cell markers. This second report adds: Libraries used 5'RACE template switching adding universal primer site and UMIs.

The sequencing here drew on CD4+ T cells sorted from PBMCs, taken approximately 13 days after vaccination. Source of these receptors: a man over 45 who received an inactivated influenza vaccine.

Only a few counts were recorded for this clonotype. The chain joins TRBV15 to TRBJ2-1, with a tentative D call TRBD1 (6 bases). Trimming removed 3 bases at V and 1 base at J, with 16 bases between. Germline V gives CDR1 LNHNV, CDR2 YYDKDF (reference sequence). The CDR3 totals 17 residues. CDR3 amino acids: CATSRGVGASSYNEQFF. The CDR3 DNA reads as TGTGCCACCAGCAGGGGGGTGGGGGCGTCTTCCTACAATGAGCAGTTCTTC.

This clonotype appeared a few times. This chain uses TRBV7-6 with TRBJ2-1; 11 nucleotides match TRBD2. The CDR3 has 16 residues. The ends lost 2 bases at V and 6 bases at J; junction bases unmatched: 6. Per germline, CDR1 SGHVS and CDR2 FNYEAQ. In DNA form, the CDR3 reads TGTGCCAGCAGCTTAATGACTAGCGGGAATGGCAATGAGCAGTTCTTC. Amino acids: CASSLMTSGNGNEQFF. Filled out from reference TRBV7-6 and TRBJ2-1, the complete variable domain reads GAGVSQSPRYKVTKRGQDVALRCDPISGHVSLYWYRQALGQGPEFLTYFNYEAQQDKSGLPNDRFSAERPEGSISTLTIQRTEQRDSAMYRCASSLMTSGNGNEQFFGPGTRLTVL.

This clonotype was observed a handful of times. This sequence joins TRBV10-3 and TRBJ1-5, with 9 bases identical to TRBD1. From germline, CDR1 is ENHRY and CDR2 SYGVKD. This CDR3 is 14 amino acids long. V shed 4 bases and J 5 bases; nucleotides not matched to a gene: 3. The CDR3 sequence is CAISGGQGDQPQHF. CDR3 nucleotide sequence: TGTGCCATCAGTGGGGGACAGGGAGATCAGCCCCAGCATTTT.

This clonotype appeared a few times. This sequence joins TRBV4-3 and TRBJ1-2; D is perhaps TRBD1 (6 bases). CDR3 length: 16 residues. Trimming cost V 0 bases and J 0 bases, with 11 bases left between them. From germline, CDR1 is LGHNA and CDR2 YSLEER. CDR3 region: CASSQDIQGANYGYTF. The CDR3, as DNA: TGCGCCAGCAGCCAAGATATACAGGGCGCTAACTATGGCTACACCTTC.

This clonotype was observed a handful of times. This chain uses TRBV28 with TRBJ2-2; TRBD1 matches at 7 bases. Germline CDR1 reads MDHEN; CDR2 reads SYDVKM. Trimming cost V 6 bases and J 2 bases; bases outside gene matches: 6. There are 15 residues in the CDR3. The CDR3 spells CASSASGGNTGELFF. CDR3 DNA: TGTGCCAGCAGCGCATCAGGGGGAAACACCGGGGAGCTGTTTTTT.

The chain is built from TRBV30 and TRBJ2-4, with TRBD1 matching over 8 bases. CDR3 length equals 15 residues. The J segment lost 6 bases and the V segment lost 2 bases, leaving 9 bases of the junction unmatched. CDR1 GTSNPN and CDR2 SVGIG come from the germline V gene (reference sequence). CDR3 region: CAWSSRGLVGNIQYF. Written as DNA, the CDR3 is TGTGCCTGGAGTAGCAGGGGGCTCGTAGGAAACATTCAGTACTTC.

The chain carries TRBV9 and TRBJ2-3; a weak D match, TRBD2 (6 bases). This CDR3 region has 16 residues. Germline CDR1 reads SGDLS; CDR2 reads YYNGEE. Trimming shortened V by 2 bases and J by 2 bases, and 15 bases separated the two germline ends. This CDR3 is CASSVFPGDPTDTQYF. The DNA of the CDR3 is TGTGCCAGCAGCGTTTTCCCGGGAGACCCCACAGATACGCAGTATTTT.

This chain connects TRBV30 to TRBJ1-1, with D hard to call. Per the germline V gene, CDR1 is GTSNPN and CDR2 is SVGIG (reference sequence). The CDR3 totals 12 residues. V was pared by 5 bases and J by 0 bases, with 7 bases between. In nucleotides, the CDR3 is TGTGCCTGGGGTGGGTTGAACACTGAAGCTTTCTTT. This sequence encodes CAWGGLNTEAFF.

This clonotype turned up a few times. The chain carries TRBV7-2 and TRBJ2-7; TRBD1 matches 8 bases. CDR1 is SGHTA and CDR2 is FQGNSA in the germline V gene. Trimming removed 0 bases from V and 2 bases from J; junction bases left unmatched: 0. This CDR3 contains 14 residues. The CDR3 DNA reads as TGTGCCAGCAGCTTAGCGGGACAGGCCTACGAGCAGTACTTC. As protein: CASSLAGQAYEQYF.

The CDR3 nucleotides are TGTGACAGAATCCAGCCCCAGCATTTT. This sequence encodes CDRIQPQHF. The chain recombines TRBV12-3 or TRBV12-4 with TRBJ1-5; D gene ambiguous. CDR3 size: 9 residues.

At least ten counts were recorded for this clonotype. The V gene is TRBV14, the J gene TRBJ2-5; D may correspond to TRBD1 or TRBD2 (5 bases each). Germline CDR1 is SGHDN and CDR2 is FVKESK. The CDR3 is made up of 16 amino acids. With 4 bases removed from V and 0 bases from J, the gap between germline ends came to 15 bases. The CDR3 nucleotides are TGTGCCAGCAGCCCTGTGAGGGGCCGATACCAAGAGACCCAGTACTTC. Its translation is CASSPVRGRYQETQYF.

This rearrangement joins TRBV7-2 to TRBJ2-7; no clear D. Germline V gene data show CDR1 as SGHTA and CDR2 as FQGNSA. V dropped 1 base and J dropped 6 bases, with 10 bases sitting between them. The length of the CDR3 is 13 residues. The chain's CDR3 is CASSLGPRLEQYF. CDR3 in DNA: TGTGCCAGCAGCTTAGGACCCAGGCTCGAGCAGTACTTC.

This clonotype has more than one count but fewer than ten. The chain uses TRBV6-1 and TRBJ2-3; unclear D gene. Trimming shortened V by 6 bases and J by 7 bases, and 14 bases separated the two germline ends. The CDR3 length is 13 residues. Germline CDR1 reads MNHNS; CDR2 reads SASEGT. The CDR3 is CASRLSTQHTQYF. In DNA, the CDR3 is TGTGCCAGCAGGCTATCGACACAGCATACGCAGTATTTT.

V is TRBV29-1 and J is TRBJ1-2; D may be TRBD1 (5 bases). This CDR3 is 14 amino acids long. Trimming removed 2 bases from V and 2 bases from J, with 12 bases in between. Germline loops: CDR1 SQVTM, CDR2 ANQGSEA. CDR3 sequence reads: CSVEPGSGNYGYTF. The CDR3, as DNA: TGCAGCGTTGAACCAGGGTCTGGGAACTATGGCTACACCTTC.

The J gene is TRBJ2-7, the V gene TRBV2, with D uncertain. The germline V gene has CDR1 SNHLY and CDR2 FYNNEI. V lost 4 bases, J lost 6 bases, and 16 bases lay in between. This CDR3 has 14 residues. The CDR3: CASSVNARIGEQYF. Written as DNA, the CDR3 is TGTGCCAGCAGTGTGAACGCCCGAATCGGCGAGCAGTACTTC.

This sequence joins TRBV6-1 and TRBJ2-7, with D unclear. Trimming took 6 bases from V and 3 from J, leaving 30 bases between them. The CDR3 sequence is 19 residues long. Per germline, CDR1 MNHNS and CDR2 SASEGT. This chain's CDR3 is CASSRTPPILRNVDYEQYF. DNA of the CDR3: TGTGCCAGCAGCAGAACCCCCCCGATTTTGAGGAATGTGGACTACGAGCAGTACTTC.

The chain couples TRBV4-3 to TRBJ1-3, with 8 bases that match TRBD1. V dropped 1 base and J dropped 2; count of bases not matched to a gene: 4. Germline CDR1 reads LGHNA; CDR2 reads YSLEER. The CDR3 is made up of 16 amino acids. The CDR3 loop reads CASSQGRGLTGNTIYF. CDR3 DNA: TGCGCCAGCAGCCAAGGCAGGGGGCTTACTGGAAACACCATATATTTT.

This clonotype came up a few times. The rearrangement links TRBV6-2 or TRBV6-3 to TRBJ2-3; the D is unclear. Germline CDR1 and CDR2: MNHEY and SVGEGT. Trimming shortened V by 0 bases and J by 0 bases, and 13 bases separated the two germline ends. There are 17 residues in the CDR3. CDR3 sequence: CASSYSRGRASTDTQYF. In DNA form, the CDR3 reads TGTGCCAGCAGTTACTCGAGAGGAAGGGCGAGCACAGATACGCAGTATTTT.

This chain joins TRBV29-1 and TRBJ1-2; possible D gene TRBD1, 6 bases. This CDR3 comprises 14 residues. CDR1 and CDR2 (germline): SQVTM, ANQGSEA. V lost 7 bases and J 4 bases, leaving 19 bases between the germline ends. The DNA of the CDR3 is TGCAGCGATGCACAGGGTCCACTGGGCTATGGCTACACCTTC. Its protein product is CSDAQGPLGYGYTF.

This clonotype was recorded a few times. The V and J genes are TRBV4-3 and TRBJ2-5; 12 nucleotides line up with TRBD2. This CDR3 has 15 residues. The trim removed 4 bases at V and 5 bases at J, leaving 5 bases unmatched. CDR1 is LGHNA, CDR2 YSLEER, per germline. The CDR3 loop reads CASSLTGTSGETQYF. The CDR3 nucleotides read TGCGCCAGCAGCCTAACCGGGACTAGCGGGGAGACCCAGTACTTC.

This clonotype has just a few counts. This sequence joins TRBV7-2 and TRBJ2-5; D gene unclear. Between the trimmed V and J ends, which lost 5 bases and 10 bases, there was a span of 14 bases. The CDR3 consists of 12 residues. From germline, CDR1 is SGHTA and CDR2 FQGNSA. The CDR3 region is CASSLGSQNQYF. CDR3 DNA: TGTGCCAGCAGCCTTGGATCACAGAACCAGTACTTC.

The gene calls are TRBV7-9 and TRBJ2-3; the match to TRBD2 covers 7 bases. This CDR3 is 14 amino acids long. J lost 2 bases, V lost 4 bases, and 3 bases had no gene match. The germline gives CDR1 SEHNR, CDR2 FQNEAQ (reference sequence). CDR3 nucleotides: TGTGCCAGCAGCTCAGCGGGATCCACAGATACGCAGTATTTT. This codes for CASSSAGSTDTQYF.

This clonotype was seen more than once but under ten times. The chain couples TRBV7-6 to TRBJ2-2, with TRBD2 matching 9 bases. Unmatched junction bases numbered 7, after V lost 7 bases and J lost 1 base. The CDR3 totals 16 residues. Germline CDR1 and CDR2: SGHVS and FNYEAQ. This CDR3 is CASTPTAGGNTGELFF. CDR3 in DNA: TGTGCCAGCACCCCTACAGCGGGAGGGAACACCGGGGAGCTGTTTTTT.

The chain couples TRBV7-9 to TRBJ2-1; unclear D gene. Per the germline V gene, CDR1 is SEHNR and CDR2 is FQNEAQ (reference sequence). V lost 5 bases to trimming and J lost 1 base, with 9 bases between them. The CDR3 is 14 amino acids. The CDR3, as DNA: TGTGCCAGCAGCCGTATTCTATCCTACAATGAGCAGTTCTTC. Encoded protein: CASSRILSYNEQFF.

The chain combines TRBV6-2 or TRBV6-3 with TRBJ2-1; D is perhaps TRBD2 (7 bases). This CDR3 contains 16 residues. The germline gives CDR1 MNHEY, CDR2 SVGEGT. V was trimmed by 2 bases and J by 6 bases, leaving 17 bases between them. The CDR3 nucleotides read TGTGCCAGCAGTTACCCGAAAGGGGGGGCCCCCAATGAGCAGTTCTTC. Translation gives CASSYPKGGAPNEQFF.

V usage is TRBV10-3 and J usage is TRBJ2-1; 7 bases align to TRBD1. With V trimmed by 11 bases and J by 2 bases, 6 bases remained unmatched. The germline V gene encodes CDR1 ENHRY and CDR2 SYGVKD. There are 13 residues in the CDR3. CDR3: CALRDSPYNEQFF. In DNA form, the CDR3 reads TGTGCCCTCCGGGACAGTCCCTACAATGAGCAGTTCTTC.

This clonotype was detected many times. CDR3 sequence (DNA): TGCAGTGCTCCCGGGGGAGTAGGAGAGACCCAGTACTTC. Its protein is CSAPGGVGETQYF. The rearrangement links TRBV20-1 to TRBJ2-5; D may be TRBD2 (6 bases). Between the trimmed V and J ends, which lost 5 bases and 4 bases, there was a span of 14 bases. The V gene's germline CDR1 is DFQATT and CDR2 SNEGSKA (reference sequence). CDR3 length: 13 residues.

The chain joins TRBV20-1 to TRBJ2-5; TRBD2 matches 10 bases. Germline CDR1 and CDR2: DFQATT and SNEGSKA (reference sequence). V shed 3 bases and J 5 bases; nucleotides not matched to a gene: 6. The CDR3 consists of 14 residues. The CDR3 DNA reads TGCAGTGCTAGTCGCCTAGCGGGAGTCGAGACCCAGTACTTC. Its protein is CSASRLAGVETQYF.

V is TRBV24-1 and J is TRBJ2-3; 9 bases map to TRBD2. V shed 5 bases, J shed 4 bases, and the junction held 9 bases outside the gene matches. The CDR3 has 16 residues. Germline V gives CDR1 KGHDR, CDR2 SFDVKD. The CDR3 loop reads CATSASSGVGSDTQYF. The DNA of the CDR3 is TGTGCCACCAGTGCTTCTAGCGGGGTTGGGTCAGATACGCAGTATTTT.